This T cell receptor (beta chain) comes out of a study of blood T cell repertoires in COVID-19. Repertoires were generated with immunoSEQ multiplex PCR, while TCRdb's copy carries only in-frame clones and drops some. The table lists around 250,000 clones, under 90% of them singletons, with about 16% in the top ten. This receptor was taken from a man aged 18 to 35 who had recovered from COVID-19. The source material was PBMCs or T cells enriched from blood (not recorded which).

This CDR3 is CAWSDGTAYEQYF. The CDR3 DNA reads as TGTGCCTGGAGCGACGGGACAGCCTACGAGCAGTACTTC. V is TRBV30 and J is TRBJ2-7; 7 bases match TRBD1. Germline V lookup: CDR1 GTSNPN, CDR2 SVGIG (reference sequence). The CDR3 extends over 13 amino acids. V trimming: 3 bases; J trimming: 2 bases; junction bases outside the gene matches: 4.